This T cell receptor (beta chain) was profiled in a study of shared clonotypes between healthy human individuals. The data were produced by immunoSEQ multiplex PCR, yet TCRdb's version contains in-frame clones alone and is incomplete. The profile covers about half a million clones, with over 75% appearing a single time and over 9.5% taken by the ten largest. The ends lost 3 bases at V and 6 bases at J; junction bases unmatched: 5. CDR1 is SGHRS and CDR2 is YFSETQ in the germline V gene. This CDR3 spans 14 amino acids. Only one count was recorded for this clone. The V call is TRBV5-1, the J call TRBJ2-7; 11 positions match TRBD1. The receptor was derived from a woman aged 40 to 50 in good health. Some clones in this sample may be carry-over from other donors' samples. Sequences were obtained from PBMCs. This CDR3 reads CASSSGQGVGEQYF. DNA for the CDR3: TGCGCCAGCAGCTCGGGACAGGGGGTCGGCGAGCAGTACTTC.